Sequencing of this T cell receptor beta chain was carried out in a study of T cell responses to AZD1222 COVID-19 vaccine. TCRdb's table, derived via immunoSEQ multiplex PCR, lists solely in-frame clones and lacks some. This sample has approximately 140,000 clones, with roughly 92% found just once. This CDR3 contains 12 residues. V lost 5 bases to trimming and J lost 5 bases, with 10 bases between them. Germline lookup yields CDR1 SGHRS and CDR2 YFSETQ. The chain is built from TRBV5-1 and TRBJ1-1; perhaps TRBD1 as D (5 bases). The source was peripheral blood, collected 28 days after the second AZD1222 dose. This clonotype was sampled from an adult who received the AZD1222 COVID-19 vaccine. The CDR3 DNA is TGCGCCAGCAGTATCGGGGGAACTGAAGCTTTCTTT. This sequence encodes CASSIGGTEAFF.